This T cell receptor (beta chain) was profiled in a study of shared clonotypes between healthy human individuals (dated by TCRdb to the early 2020s). As for the study more broadly: The cohort included a few men and a couple of women between 18 and 49 years of age. The study deeply sequenced blood TCR repertoires of several healthy adults to estimate repertoire size and the extent of clonotype sharing between individuals. Libraries were prepared and TCR repertoires were sequenced by different laboratories using diverse techniques, in order to increase sequencing depth and limit assay-specific biases. Leukapheresis yielded between about 0.94 and 9.5 billion PBMCs per donor.

The germline V gene provides CDR1 SQVTM and CDR2 ANQGSEA. V was cut back by 4 bases and J by 3 bases, leaving a gap of 6 bases between them. The CDR3 numbers 11 residues from cysteine through phenylalanine. The retained sequence is limited to the CDR3, 33 bases, with the frame set at the first base. Healthy HIV-negative adults with no recently reported acute infections or vaccinations were included as donors. Every donor was a Caucasian adult residing in Nashville, Tennessee, USA. For unsorted samples, around 85 million PBMCs were counted, and genomic DNA was extracted using the QIAamp DNA Blood Mini kit. Blood was collected by leukapheresis, and PBMCs were isolated by Ficoll-Histopaque density gradient centrifugation and then cryopreserved in liquid nitrogen vapor phase. Concerning this clone itself: Its specific antigen is unknown. No base quality information exists; no much larger clone differs at one position.

Here is what the overall study found, with its caveats: Pairwise subsampling indicated that sequencing depth was expected to affect the degree of clonotype sharing among donors. Because the study included a small number of donors, the genetic and exposure-history diversity represented was limited. Sampling was restricted to blood, and TCR repertoires in tissue are likely to differ from TCR repertoires in blood.

TCR CDR3 regions were amplified from genomic DNA by multiplex PCR using the deep immunoSEQ assay. Extracted genomic DNA from each cell subset was spread evenly across all wells of several immunoSEQ 96-well plates, with each plate serving as a replicate. For unsorted PBMC, about 0.3 ug genomic DNA, equal to 30,000 or so T cell genomes, was loaded into each replicate PCR. Unsorted PBMC genomic DNA was sequenced across ten immunoSEQ deep assay plates. Purified libraries were quantified with a Qubit 3.0 fluorometer, sized on a Bioanalyzer 2100, and re-quantified with the KAPA Library Quantification kit. Every immunoSEQ 96-well plate was sequenced on a separate single-read 150-cycle Illumina NextSeq 550 flow cell. The study's processing was this. Because the immunoSEQ output held only junctional sequences and lacked quality scores, the filtering could not match the filtering applied to full-length reads. Sequences were annotated with PyIR, a Python wrapper for IgBLAST v1.9, and V/J genes and CDR3 were assigned using IMGT germline references. Any read was removed if the V/J assignment was weak (E-value above 1e-6), the CDR3 was missing, or the read contained stop codons, out-of-frame junctions, or ambiguous translated residues. V3J clonotypes were defined as sequences sharing an identical inferred V gene, J gene, and CDR3 amino acid sequence. The percentage overlap between two repertoires was calculated by dividing the number of shared unique clonotypes by the size of the smaller repertoire. Repertoire richness was assessed with RTK rarefaction, the Chao1 estimator, and Recon v2.1 estimates of unobserved clonotypes. TCRdb mirrors the immuneACCESS table, restricted to in-frame sequences. Some clones are absent from its copies; in checked studies, under half trace to an unresolved V gene, and the reason for the others is unknown. Clone size and V and J calls were adopted from that table, with D and trimming inferred from the DNA. The sample contains about 490,000 clones, 81% of them found a single time. Roughly 13% of the sample rests with the top ten.

Specimen: PBMCs. This chain joins TRBV29-1 to TRBJ1-2; TRBD1 is a weak D gene call, 5 bases matching. This TCR derives from a woman in her forties in good health. Some clones in this sample may be carry-over from other donors' samples. The DNA reads as follows: TGCAGCGTTGGGGGGGACTATGGCTACACCTTC. Translated, it reads CSVGGDYGYTF.